These 21 T cell receptor beta chains came from one sample sequenced in a study of CD4 T cells in relation to SARS-CoV-2 and coronaviruses. No antigens are known for them. The table came from immunoSEQ multiplex PCR; TCRdb's copy has only in-frame clones and leaves some out. The repertoire holds tens of thousands of clones, with approximately 70% as singletons. CD4+ T cells from unexposed donors were obtained before the COVID-19 pandemic (2011-2018). After approximately 10 days of culture, CD4+ T cells were isolated. What was sequenced was CD4+ T cells from PBMCs, cultured in vitro. These receptors were collected from a human donor in good health.

A single count supports this clone. This chain links TRBV3-1 (or the pseudogene TRBV3-2) with TRBJ2-3, with 7 bases fitting TRBD2. The length of the CDR3 is 17 residues. The J segment lost 5 bases and the V segment lost 4 bases, leaving 15 bases of the junction unmatched. Germline lookup yields CDR1 LGHDT and CDR2 YNNKEL (reference sequence). As DNA, the CDR3 is TGTGCCAGCAGCCGCCGTTTAGGGAAGGTAGCGGGAGATACGCAGTATTTT. This translates into CASSRRLGKVAGDTQYF.

The chain recombines TRBV4-1 with TRBJ2-1, with D uncertain. V lost 2 bases, J lost 2 bases, and 22 bases lay in between. CDR3 length: 19 residues. Germline values: CDR1 MGHRA, CDR2 YSYEKL. The CDR3: CASSQPGLQRRTPYNEQFF. The CDR3, as DNA: TGCGCCAGCAGCCAACCGGGCCTCCAACGGCGTACGCCCTACAATGAGCAGTTCTTC.

In DNA form, the CDR3 reads TGCAGCGTTGAAAGGGGTATAGAACTGTTTTTT. Amino acids: CSVERGIELFF. The chain has TRBV29-1 and TRBJ1-4, with D possibly matching TRBD1 (5 bases). V was pared by 2 bases and J by 12 bases, with 10 bases between. This CDR3 comprises 11 residues. Per the germline V gene, CDR1 is SQVTM and CDR2 is ANQGSEA.

The rearrangement joins TRBV7-9 to TRBJ1-1; possible D gene TRBD1, 5 bases. Trimming stripped 5 bases from V and 2 bases from J, with 12 bases between. The length of the CDR3 is 14 residues. In germline, CDR1 is SEHNR, CDR2 FQNEAQ (reference sequence). The CDR3 bases are TGTGCCAGCAGCCCGGGGGGGTCAAACACTGAAGCTTTCTTT. Its translation: CASSPGGSNTEAFF.

In this sample, this clone turned up a few times. DNA of the CDR3: TGTGCCAGCAGCTTACAAAGACAGTCCCAAGAGACCCAGTACTTC. Translating gives CASSLQRQSQETQYF. The rearrangement joins TRBV7-2 to TRBJ2-5, with D perhaps matching TRBD1 (5 bases). In germline, CDR1 is SGHTA, CDR2 FQGNSA. The CDR3 runs to 15 residues. The ends were cut back, 2 bases at V and 1 base at J, with 11 bases in the middle.

The chain combines TRBV19 with TRBJ1-2; 8 nucleotides line up with TRBD1. V gave up 3 bases and J gave up 4 bases; unmatched junction bases: 10. The CDR3 totals 16 residues. CDR1 is LNHDA and CDR2 is SQIVND in the germline V gene (reference sequence). The CDR3: CASSIFAQGAGYGYTF. The CDR3 bases are TGTGCCAGTAGTATTTTCGCCCAGGGGGCGGGCTATGGCTACACCTTC.

This chain uses TRBV4-1 with TRBJ2-5; perhaps TRBD1 as D (6 bases). This CDR3 has 14 residues. CDR1 is MGHRA and CDR2 is YSYEKL in the germline V gene. Trimming took off 1 base at V and 2 bases at J, with 8 bases between the two ends. The CDR3 DNA follows: TGCGCCAGCAGCCAAGGAGACAGGCAAGAGACCCAGTACTTC. Amino acid sequence: CASSQGDRQETQYF.

V and J are TRBV6-6 and TRBJ1-6; no definite D call. With 0 bases removed from V and 7 bases from J, the gap between germline ends came to 13 bases. Germline V lookup: CDR1 MNHNY, CDR2 SVGAGI (reference sequence). The CDR3 runs to 16 residues. The CDR3 is CASSYSGVVGNSPLHF. CDR3 bases: TGTGCCAGCAGTTACTCGGGCGTGGTGGGAAATTCACCCCTCCACTTT.

V gene TRBV3-1 (or the pseudogene TRBV3-2) combines with J gene TRBJ1-3; D unresolved. Germline CDR1 is LGHDT and CDR2 is YNNKEL (reference sequence). CDR3 size: 16 residues. V lost 1 base, J lost 0 bases, and 10 bases lay in between. CDR3 in DNA: TGTGCCAGCAGCCAAGTAAGTCAGTACTCTGGAAACACCATATATTTT. This sequence encodes CASSQVSQYSGNTIYF.

This sequence joins TRBV29-1 and TRBJ1-2, with D unresolved. This CDR3 has 13 residues. V was clipped by 2 bases and J by 8 bases, with 15 bases between them. The germline V gene has CDR1 SQVTM and CDR2 ANQGSEA. The CDR3 here is CSVEKDWLGGYTF. CDR3 nucleotides: TGCAGCGTTGAAAAGGACTGGCTGGGGGGCTACACCTTC.

This CDR3 reads CASSLGIDNQPQHF. As DNA, the CDR3 is TGCGCCAGCAGCTTGGGGATCGACAATCAGCCCCAGCATTTT. The rearrangement uses TRBV5-1 and TRBJ1-5; D is unresolved. The CDR3 extends over 14 amino acids. Trimming removed 0 bases at V and 3 bases at J, with 7 bases between. CDR1 is SGHRS, CDR2 YFSETQ, per germline.

The chain links TRBV9 to TRBJ2-1; D possibly corresponds to TRBD2 (5 bases). Germline lookup yields CDR1 SGDLS and CDR2 YYNGEE. Deletions cut 1 base from V and 6 bases from J, with 11 bases between. The CDR3 consists of 14 residues. The DNA for the CDR3 is TGTGCCAGCAGCGTACTCGGGGAGCTCAATGAGCAGTTCTTC. This gives the protein CASSVLGELNEQFF.

J is TRBJ2-7 and V is TRBV2; the match to TRBD1 covers 7 bases. Trimming took 10 bases from V and 7 from J; bases not matched to a gene: 13. Germline V gene data show CDR1 as SNHLY and CDR2 as FYNNEI. CDR3 size: 13 residues. The DNA for the CDR3 is TGTGCCACCATTGAAAGGACAGGCGGAGAGCAGTACTTC. It codes for CATIERTGGEQYF.

The V and J genes are TRBV19 and TRBJ1-3; no reliable D call. Germline V lookup: CDR1 LNHDA, CDR2 SQIVND (reference sequence). Trimming stripped 4 bases from V and 0 bases from J, with 10 bases between. The CDR3 totals 15 residues. The CDR3 spells CASSNSRTSGNTIYF. Here the CDR3 DNA reads TGTGCCAGTAGTAATTCCCGAACCTCTGGAAACACCATATATTTT. The entire variable domain, with the rest obtained from reference TRBV19 and TRBJ1-3, is as follows: DGGITQSPKYLFRKEGQNVTLSCEQNLNHDAMYWYRQDPGQGLRLIYYSQIVNDFQKGDIAEGYSVSREKKESFPLTVTSAQKNPTAFYLCASSNSRTSGNTIYFGEGSWLTVV.

This chain joins TRBV9 and TRBJ2-7; D call uncertain. The CDR3 has 13 residues. The germline CDR1 and CDR2 sequences are SGDLS and YYNGEE. V was cut by 0 bases and J by 5 bases, with 9 bases left in between. CDR3 residues: CASSVGPGDEQYF. CDR3 coding DNA: TGTGCCAGCAGCGTAGGTCCCGGCGACGAGCAGTACTTC.

This clone was observed a single time. This rearrangement joins TRBV14 to TRBJ2-7; 8 bases align to TRBD1. J was trimmed by 2 bases and V by 5 bases; bases with no gene match: 8. The CDR3 length is 15 residues. Germline V gene data show CDR1 as SGHDN and CDR2 as FVKESK. CDR3 bases: TGTGCCAGCAGCGCGTTAGGGACAGGACCCTACGAGCAGTACTTC. This sequence encodes CASSALGTGPYEQYF.

CDR3 bases: TGTGCCAGCAGCTTGAAAGGACATGGTCCCTACGAGCAGTACTTC. Amino acid sequence: CASSLKGHGPYEQYF. The rearrangement joins TRBV5-6 to TRBJ2-7, with D maybe TRBD1 (5 bases). Deletions cut 1 base from V and 2 bases from J, with 13 bases between. CDR3 length: 15 residues. CDR1 and CDR2 (germline): SGHDT, YYEEEE.

This chain connects TRBV7-9 to TRBJ2-1; the D call may be TRBD1 or TRBD2 (6 bases each). Trimming left V 1 base short and J 11 bases short, with 21 bases between. The CDR3 length is 16 residues. The germline CDR1 and CDR2 sequences are SEHNR and FQNEAQ (reference sequence). The CDR3 DNA follows: TGTGCCAGCAGCTTAGAGGTGACTAGAAAGGGGGAGAAGCAGTTCTTC. Protein product: CASSLEVTRKGEKQFF. The full variable domain, its missing parts supplied by reference TRBV7-9 and TRBJ2-1, is DTGVSQNPRHKITKRGQNVTFRCDPISEHNRLYWYRQTLGQGPEFLTYFQNEAQLEKSRLLSDRFSAERPKGSFSTLEIQRTEQGDSAMYLCASSLEVTRKGEKQFFGPGTRLTVL.

The chain couples TRBV23-1 to TRBJ2-7, with 8 bases matching TRBD1. TRBV23-1 is filed as an ORF, its function uncertain. The CDR3 totals 16 residues. V trimming: 4 bases; J trimming: 7 bases; junction bases outside the gene matches: 15. The CDR3 loop reads CASSPPRQGFSGEQYF. The CDR3 DNA reads TGCGCCAGCAGTCCCCCCCGACAGGGGTTTTCAGGGGAGCAGTACTTC.

The CDR3 sequence: CASSQVLAGGYNEQFF. As DNA, the CDR3 is TGTGCCAGCAGCCAAGTGTTAGCGGGAGGCTACAATGAGCAGTTCTTC. The V gene is TRBV3-1 (or the pseudogene TRBV3-2), the J gene TRBJ2-1; 10 bases match TRBD2. The germline CDR1 and CDR2 sequences are LGHDT and YNNKEL (reference sequence). The V and J ends lost 1 base and 3 bases, in that order; junction bases with no gene match: 3. The CDR3 has 16 amino acids.

This clone appeared a single time. The chain uses TRBV4-2 and TRBJ1-3; D is undetermined. Trimming took 0 bases from V and 1 from J, leaving 13 bases between them. The CDR3 spans 17 residues. The germline gives CDR1 LGHNA, CDR2 YNFKEQ. The CDR3 sequence is CASSQEPSGWSGNTIYF. CDR3 coding DNA: TGTGCCAGCAGCCAAGAGCCCTCGGGGTGGTCTGGAAACACCATATATTTT.